This T cell receptor (beta chain) was recovered during a study of blood T cells in healthy people across ages. Regarding the study as a whole: From one million sequenced T cells, diversity estimates were lower bounds.

Around 9.4 milliliters was the volume of peripheral blood drawn from each donor. There are many counts of this clonotype. Its antigen remains unknown. Germline CDR1 reads LGHNA; CDR2 reads YNFKEQ. The CDR3 length is 16 residues. The V end was cut by 0 bases, the J end by 3 bases, with 15 bases between. Alongside a J-beta primer mix, a sample-barcoded 5' primer served in a second PCR lasting about 7 to 11 cycles. TCRdb re-analysed the 5' RACE reads in MiXCR, keeping a single row per CDR3 protein. The sample lists 1,100,000 or so distinct CDR3 sequences, under 45% seen once, with over 15% in the top ten.

Sequenced: blood. The rearrangement joins TRBV4-2 to TRBJ2-7, with TRBD1 as a possible D gene (7 bases). This clonotype originated in a woman aged 55 to 70 in good health. CDR3 sequence reads: CASSQEGAGGNYEQYF. The DNA of the CDR3 is TGTGCCAGCAGCCAAGAGGGGGCAGGGGGGAACTACGAGCAGTACTTC.